The text below deals with one TCR beta chain. Germline CDR1 SNHLY, CDR2 FYNNEI. The CDR3 is 14 amino acids. V gave up 7 bases and J gave up 4 bases, with 13 bases separating them. This table comes from immunoSEQ multiplex PCR, and its TCRdb copy is limited to in-frame clones, with some not included. In the table there are roughly 120,000 clones, 80% to 90% of which are singletons. The data are from a study of blood T cell repertoires in COVID-19. Background on the study: The cDNA or gDNA used as material had been derived from T cells, B-cell-depleted T cells, or PBMCs.

Sequenced input: peripheral blood. The TCR sequence derives from a man between 65 and 85 years old with active or convalescent COVID-19. The chain joins TRBV2 to TRBJ1-4; TRBD1 is a possible D gene (5 bases). In DNA form, the CDR3 reads TGTGCCAGCATTTCGACAGAGAGTAATGAAAAACTGTTTTTT. This translates into CASISTESNEKLFF. Full variable domain (remainder filled in from reference TRBV2 and TRBJ1-4): EPEVTQTPSHQVTQMGQEVILRCVPISNHLYFYWYRQILGQKVEFLVSFYNNEISEKSEIFDDQFSVERPDGSNFTLKIRSTKLEDSAMYFCASISTESNEKLFFGSGTQLSVL.